This TCR beta chain was documented in a study of neurological immune-mediated disorders. Broader study findings: Multiple sclerosis was found to have the least TCR clonal expansion, below healthy controls, and HTLV-1-associated myelopathy the most. According to phylogenetic grouping, one related-CDR3 cluster, a possible signature, contained the repertoires of 18 of 34 multiple sclerosis patients.

This clonotype has a handful of counts. Its antigen is as yet unknown. With 10-nucleotide random UMIs, 5'RACE was used to make the cDNA. TCRdb used MiXCR to reprocess the 5' RACE reads, holding one entry per CDR3 protein. Of more than 75,000 distinct CDR3 sequences in the sample, less than 5.5% are singletons; the top ten hold 2% to 2.5%. With 2 bases removed from V and 4 bases from J, the gap between germline ends came to 18 bases. Germline V lookup: CDR1 GTSNPN, CDR2 SVGIG (reference sequence). CDR3 length: 17 amino acids. The starting material, 2 million PBMCs stored at -80 C, gave rise to the unsorted libraries.

The TCR comes from a young woman with multiple sclerosis. The rearrangement joins TRBV30 to TRBJ1-6; no firm D call. The sequenced sample consisted of PBMCs. The CDR3 DNA follows: TGTGCCTGGAGTTTATTAAGGGAAGGCGTATATAATTCACCCCTCCACTTT. Its protein is CAWSLLREGVYNSPLHF.